This T cell receptor beta chain was captured in a study of shared clonotypes between healthy human individuals. Splitting the CD4+ cells yielded a CD45RA+ naive subset and a CD45RA-negative memory subset. Trimming took off 5 bases at V and 2 bases at J, with 6 bases between the two ends. The CDR3 consists of 13 residues. Per germline, CDR1 LNHDA and CDR2 SQIVND (reference sequence). Sequencing used immunoSEQ multiplex PCR; TCRdb keeps in-frame clones, though not all of them. The sample gives approximately 2.3 million clones, roughly 93% of which show up once; under 0.45% is in the top ten. This clone appeared once. The antigen is not known. The study, taken as a whole, reports: Naive subsets usually exceeded memory subsets in estimated richness.

The chain uses TRBV19 and TRBJ2-2, with unresolved D. The receptor's source is a young man in good health. Some clones in this sample may be carry-over from other donors' samples. Sequencing was done on a sample of naive CD4+ T cells from PBMCs. Subset meaning: CD45RA+ positively selected. CDR3 coding DNA: TGTGCCAGTAGTTCCATAAACACCGGGGAGCTGTTTTTT. It is translated as CASSSINTGELFF.